A single TCR beta chain is shown here with its context. The sample belongs to a study of T cells expressing NK-cell markers. TCRdb re-called the 5' RACE reads, yielding one record per CDR3 amino acid sequence without DNA. The sample has 450,000 to 600,000 distinct CDR3 sequences, and its top ten clones hold 3% to 4.5%. Germline assignment: CDR1 LGHNA and CDR2 YSLEER. CDR3 length: 17 residues. The clonotype was recovered from a man younger than 35 in good health. What was sequenced was blood T cells: a sorted CD56 or NKG2C T cell subset, CD4+ or CD8+ T cells, or bulk PBMC T cells (not recorded which). J is TRBJ2-2 and V is TRBV4-3; TCRdb outputs TRBD2, but without DNA this stays unchecked. The CDR3 is CASSQLRDSDTTGELFF.